This T cell receptor (beta chain) came from a study of human T cells and chemical hapten exposure. Losses at the gene ends were 2 bases for V and 8 bases for J; bases not matched to a gene: 4. The CDR3 is made up of 14 amino acids. Per the germline V gene, CDR1 is MDHEN and CDR2 is SYDVKM. The time point: pre-sensitization, week 0. Specified treatment: therapeutic diphenylcyclopropenone sensitization with weekly scalp DPC. A single record per CDR3 protein comes from TCRdb applying MiXCR to the RACE reads. The sample consists of roughly 260,000 distinct CDR3 sequences, approximately 8.6% of them appearing once.

This receptor was identified in a woman aged 35 to 49 with alopecia areata. Some clones in this sample may be carry-over from other donors' samples. This chain joins TRBV28 and TRBJ2-1, with 9 bases identical to TRBD2. The material was whole blood, obtained in connection with sensitization to the hapten diphenylcyclopropenone (DPC). The CDR3: CASSLAGGPDEQFF. CDR3 sequence (DNA): TGTGCCAGCAGTTTAGCGGGAGGGCCCGATGAGCAGTTCTTC.